The entry below gives a single T cell receptor (beta chain) sequence along with its context. This sample was taken from a study of T cell responses to AZD1222 COVID-19 vaccine. The CDR3 spans 13 residues. The V end was cut by 5 bases, the J end by 0 bases, with 7 bases between. From germline, CDR1 is SGHTA and CDR2 FQGTGA. The method was immunoSEQ multiplex PCR; TCRdb's version includes in-frame clones alone and lacks a portion of them. The data contain about 170,000 clones, around 87% of them singletons. The chain has TRBV7-3 and TRBJ2-5; D is possibly TRBD2 (6 bases). The sample here was peripheral blood, taken on day 0 of AZD1222 vaccination. This TCR was recovered from an adult in good health. This CDR3 reads CASSRGNQETQYF. The DNA for the CDR3 is TGTGCCAGCAGCCGGGGGAACCAAGAGACCCAGTACTTC.